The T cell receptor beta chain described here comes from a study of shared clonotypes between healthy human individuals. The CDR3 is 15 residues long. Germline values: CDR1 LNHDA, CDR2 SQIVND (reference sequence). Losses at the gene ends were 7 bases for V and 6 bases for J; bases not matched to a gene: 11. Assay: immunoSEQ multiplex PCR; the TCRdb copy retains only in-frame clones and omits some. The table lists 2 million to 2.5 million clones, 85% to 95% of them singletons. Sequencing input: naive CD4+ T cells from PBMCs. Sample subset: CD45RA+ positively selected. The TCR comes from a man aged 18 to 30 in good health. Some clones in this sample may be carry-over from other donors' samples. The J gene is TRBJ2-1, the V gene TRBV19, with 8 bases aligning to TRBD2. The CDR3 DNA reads TGTGCCAGTAATGGCGGGAGGAATCCGGCCAATGAGCAGTTCTTC. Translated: CASNGGRNPANEQFF.